Reported below is one T cell receptor (beta chain). This clone's antigen is unknown. No base qualities exist here, and no much larger clone lies one base off it. The sample comes from a study of beta chain features in type 1 diabetes (dated by TCRdb to the late 2010s). Study-level background: Mean age, gender distribution, total cell number and subset yield did not differ between patients and healthy donors. A total of roughly 110 million sorted cells were examined across all samples, and the number of cells per subset was strongly correlated with RNA yield. The study compared TCRB repertoires of sorted circulating CD4+ T cell subsets between recently diagnosed type 1 diabetes patients and matched healthy donors. Regulatory and stem cell-like memory subsets were obtained from only 8 patients and about eight healthy donors, while naive and central memory subsets were obtained from all 28 donors.

The study at large found these results: At VDJ recombination sites, patients with type 1 diabetes made fewer insertions and deleted more nucleotides, a pattern implying thymic rearrangement abnormalities. Shorter templates might have been favored by PCR, but patient and control samples were amplified and corrected together, so both groups would have been affected equally by any skew. Because small numbers of individuals were included in the HLA sub-analyses, any influence of HLA type on TCRB rearrangement was left unresolved. The naive, central memory and regulatory TCRB repertoires appeared to resemble one another more closely among patients than among healthy donors. Because cDNA was sequenced instead of genomic DNA, highly expressing activated cells could be over-represented, though the groups showed no difference in activation or CD3 levels. In all four CD4+ subsets, TCRB CDR3 length was moderately but significantly shorter in type 1 diabetes patients.

Each donor gave one peripheral blood draw, averaging around 120 mL, which was collected into heparinised tubes. Using a panel that included CD45RO, CCR7, CD25, CD127, CD95 and CD27, naive, central memory, regulatory and stem cell-like memory CD4+ T cells were sorted on a BD FACSAria II. A purity above 95% was achieved for all sorted populations. Right away, PBMCs were isolated by Lymphoprep density gradient centrifugation and were stained directly, with no culture step. Samples were stained and sorted in pairs, with one healthy donor and one patient per experiment, so that batch effects were minimized. The entire amount of isolated RNA was reverse transcribed using the High Capacity cDNA Reverse Transcription Kit, so the sequenced TCRB transcripts were expressed ones. Naive, central memory and regulatory T cell samples underwent deep immunoSEQ sequencing, averaging around 4 million total reads per sample. After sorted cells were lysed in RLT buffer, RNA was extracted with DNase-treated RNeasy Micro or Mini kits, with the choice depending on cell number. To prevent cross-contamination, every cell subset was processed on its own, while patient and healthy donor samples were processed together. Using the immunoSEQ multiplex PCR, TCRB sequences were amplified from cDNA into 87-bp fragments spanning the CDR3 region. Sequencing of the amplicons was performed on the Illumina HiSeq platform. The authors' pipeline ran thus. Synthetic template baselines were used to correct PCR bias computationally, reads within Hamming distance 2 were collapsed, and singletons that could not be merged were discarded. Reads were aligned against IMGT so that V, D and J genes, CDR3 length and insertions or deletions at six rearrangement sites could be assigned. Within each subset, clonotype counts were normalized to sorted cell number, after which true diversity and Gini coefficients were computed with the tcR R package. The overlap coefficient, calculated on TCRB nucleotide sequences, was used to measure repertoire sharing. Out-of-frame TCRB sequences from naive cells were analyzed as a proxy for the pre-selection repertoire. The source is immuneACCESS, and TCRdb retained only in-frame sequences with V and J called. Part of the clones is not carried over; for the studies checked, unresolved V genes explain less than half of this, and the remainder is unexplained. D and trimming come from the DNA, and the V and J calls and clone size come from that table. For this sample there are more than 250,000 clones; approximately 20% appear just once. The top ten clones comprise around 0.029% of the sample.

The sequencing input was naive CD4+ T cells from blood. Taken with the paper, the label for cell subset or site translates to: true naive CD4+ T cells. The receptor's source is a woman aged 40 to 50 with type 1 diabetes.

The CDR3 has the sequence CASSQDGGQDYGYTF. Here is the DNA: TGTGCCAGCAGCCAAGATGGAGGGCAGGACTATGGCTACACCTTC. The chain employs TRBV4-2 and TRBJ1-2, with the identity of the D gene unclear. The CDR3 goes from the cysteine to the phenylalanine over 15 residues. Here the CDR3 DNA is all that survives: 45 bases in frame from base 1. V is cut by 0 bases and J by 3 bases, and the space between the germline ends is 11 bases. CDR1 is given as LGHNA and CDR2 as YNFKEQ, both from the germline V gene.